This T cell receptor (beta chain) was captured in a study of read filtering for tumor transcriptome and immune sequencing. The overall study: R-ISS stage counts were under ten for I, roughly 15 for II, 7 for III. Whole-study findings and limits: Even smaller IR-seq throughput identified most shared clonotypes. Dropping single-read clonotypes raised IR-seq and RNA-seq shared-clonotype correlation.

This clonotype was seen at least ten times. Its target is unknown. Molecular barcoded adaptors covering alpha/delta and beta/gamma chains were used on roughly 400 ng RNA. TCRdb re-derived calls from the reads in MiXCR, one entry per CDR3 protein. The sample yields under 60,000 distinct CDR3 sequences, roughly 18% seen once. The germline V gene encodes CDR1 MDHEN and CDR2 SYDVKM. V dropped 5 bases and J dropped 5; count of bases not matched to a gene: 14. This CDR3 is built from 16 residues. The clonotype comes from a donor aged 40 or older with multiple myeloma. V and J are TRBV28 and TRBJ2-5, with TRBD2 identical over 7 bases. The sample consisted of a population of CD138-negative cells sorted from bone marrow. This chain's CDR3 is CASSTPRLGGRETQYF. The CDR3 nucleotides are TGTGCCAGCAGTACCCCAAGGCTCGGGGGGAGGGAGACCCAGTACTTC.